This T cell receptor beta chain emerged from a study of shared clonotypes between healthy human individuals. Clones were sequenced by immunoSEQ multiplex PCR, and TCRdb holds only the in-frame ones, with some missing. The repertoire holds about 2 million clones, with about 95% as singletons. CD45RO-negative cells were positively selected for CCR7, leaving out terminally differentiated effector memory CD45RA+ cells. CDR3 length: 13 amino acids. V was trimmed by 0 bases and J by 8 bases, leaving 8 bases between them. Per germline, CDR1 GTSNPN and CDR2 SVGIG (reference sequence). The rearrangement joins TRBV30 to TRBJ1-6; D not resolved. This TCR was sampled from a man in his late teens or twenties in good health. The sample was naive CD8+ T cells sorted from blood. The CDR3 loop is CAWSVQNDSPLHF. The DNA of the CDR3 is TGTGCCTGGAGTGTTCAAAACGATTCACCCCTCCACTTT. Complete variable domain (other parts from reference TRBV30 and TRBJ1-6): SQTIHQWPATLVQPVGSPLSLECTVEGTSNPNLYWYRQAAGRGLQLLFYSVGIGQISSEVPQNLSASRPQDRQFILSSKKLLLSDSGFYLCAWSVQNDSPLHFGNGTRLTVT.